This T cell receptor (beta chain) was recovered during a study of T-cell memory formation after mild COVID-19 (dated by TCRdb to the early 2020s). Study-level background: Most TCR sequence clusters were specific to one of the two donors. In a couple of donors, T-cell clones that expanded and contracted after mild COVID-19 were tracked by sequencing TCRalpha and TCRbeta repertoires over time. Two young, previously healthy adult volunteers, one female and one male, were included in the cohort.

PBMCs were isolated by Ficoll-Paque density gradient centrifugation. The CDR3 spans 14 residues, from the cysteine through the phenylalanine. CDR3 DNA only is kept here, 42 bases in frame from base 1. From a lookup of the germline V gene, CDR1 and CDR2 are SGHVS and FNYEAQ. Trimming takes 3 bases from V and 4 bases from J, and the germline ends sit 11 bases apart. Sequencing was performed on an Illumina NovaSeq 6000. TCRalpha and TCRbeta cDNA libraries were constructed by 5'RACE with constant-segment primers, with sample barcodes and unique molecular identifiers being introduced. Trizol reagent was used to extract RNA from every sample. The libraries were amplified in two PCR steps, and the second step added a second sample barcode and Illumina TruSeq adapters. Sequencing of libraries was performed on an Illumina NovaSeq with 2 x 150 bp paired-end reads. Per the original workflow: The reads were demultiplexed and collapsed into UMI-guided consensus sequences using migec v1.2.7. Using mixcr v2.1.11, UMI consensuses were aligned to TRA and TRB V and J templates and then assembled into clonotypes. Expanded or contracted clonotypes were those called significant by both edgeR and NoisET, with noise models trained on biological replicates. For edgeR calls, a false discovery rate-adjusted p below 0.01 and a log2 fold-change threshold of 1 were applied. As an exploratory analysis of dynamics, max-normalized trajectories of the 1000 most abundant clonotypes were examined by PCA with hierarchical clustering. Each responding clone was given a CD4 or CD8 phenotype based on the CD4+ and CD8+ repertoires, which had been sequenced separately. Using fastp at Q25 and MiXCR, TCRdb reprocessed the public reads and kept productive beta chains. When rows share a CDR3 protein, they turn into one entry using the most common DNA and genes. The V and J calls, along with clone size, are taken from TCRdb and not from the paper's own processing. Recorded for this sample are under 700,000 distinct CDR3 sequences; approximately 20% of them occurred a single time. The biggest ten clones account for roughly an eighth of the sample.

Worth noting for this clonotype: It lacks a known antigen. Qualities for individual bases were not recorded, and no much larger clone is one base off.

General study outcomes and caveats: The second-wave clones that peaked on day 37 were not confirmed to be SARS-CoV-2 specific. Only a couple of mild cases were covered by the study, and larger cohorts that include severe cases with pre-infection samples were considered necessary. Some responding clones were detected in pre-infection memory, which suggested that pre-existing cross-reactive memory T cells had joined the SARS-CoV-2 response. Contracting CD4+ clones turned up mainly in the CM and EM memory subsets, whereas EMRA was where CD8+ clones were enriched. From day 15 to 85, contracting clones showed balanced CD4/CD8 phenotypes, whereas a second wave of clones that expanded from day 15 to 37 leaned towards CD4+.

The V gene is TRBV7-6 and the J gene is TRBJ2-3, with the D gene call left open. This receptor was obtained from an adult woman who had mild COVID-19 (a few samples of this study predate the infection). The sample titles of this study are shuffled in the database, so cell type and time point are left out; the donor was told from shared clones. The sample comprised PBMCs or a T cell subset sorted from them (not recorded which). The base sequence is TGTGCCAGCAGCTTGACTGGGGTGGCAGATACGCAGTATTTT. The encoded protein is CASSLTGVADTQYF.